The rows below give T cell receptor beta chains drawn from one sample of a study of blood T cell repertoires in COVID-19. The data were produced by immunoSEQ multiplex PCR, yet TCRdb's version contains in-frame clones alone and is incomplete. The sample lists 110,000 to 150,000 clones, just under 90% occurring once. Sequencing was done on a sample of peripheral blood. The source is a woman of 80 years or more with acute or convalescent COVID-19. CDR3s include the opening cysteine and the closing phenylalanine or tryptophan. D genes are given only for firm matches. Size tells how often a clone was seen (once, few, many) or the class of an expanded clone, and some rows leave it out.

D	J	size	V	CDR3	DNA
-	TRBJ2-7	-	TRBV2	CASSGMGLPSGEQYF	TGTGCCAGCAGTGGAATGGGACTCCCCTCCGGTGAGCAGTACTTC
TRBD2	TRBJ2-2	-	TRBV10-3	CAISEGLAGTGELFF	TGTGCCATCAGTGAGGGACTAGCTGGCACCGGGGAGCTGTTTTTT
TRBD1	TRBJ1-6	-	TRBV3-1/TRBV3-2	CASSQTQGADNSPLHF	TGTGCCAGCAGCCAGACTCAGGGGGCGGATAATTCACCCCTCCACTTT
-	TRBJ2-2	-	TRBV19	CASSIVQGSWAGELFF	TGTGCCAGTAGTATAGTACAGGGCAGTTGGGCCGGGGAGCTGTTTTTT
-	TRBJ1-1	-	TRBV7-6	CASSLARGNTEAFF	TGTGCCAGCAGCTTAGCGCGGGGGAACACTGAAGCTTTCTTT
TRBD2	TRBJ2-3	-	TRBV7-9	CASSPNGGGAASTDTQYF	TGTGCCAGCAGCCCCAACGGCGGGGGGGCGGCGAGCACAGATACGCAGTATTTT
-	TRBJ2-2	-	TRBV3-1/TRBV3-2	CASSQEQGRNTGELFF	TGTGCCAGCAGCCAAGAACAGGGAAGAAACACCGGGGAGCTGTTTTTT
TRBD2	TRBJ2-3	-	TRBV7-6	CASSLGVAGGGDTQYF	TGTGCCAGCAGCTTAGGCGTAGCGGGGGGTGGGGATACGCAGTATTTT
TRBD1	TRBJ2-6	-	TRBV27	CASSPSGQYSGANVLTF	TGTGCCAGCAGTCCATCGGGACAGTACTCTGGGGCCAACGTCCTGACTTTC
-	TRBJ1-4	-	TRBV18	CASAGRRNEKLFF	TGTGCCAGCGCGGGCAGGAGAAATGAAAAACTGTTTTTT
-	TRBJ1-1	-	TRBV2	CASSAASRAFF	TGTGCCAGCAGTGCTGCGAGCCGAGCTTTCTTT
-	TRBJ2-3	-	TRBV7-8	CASSFPGDDTQYF	TGTGCCAGCAGCTTCCCAGGGGACGATACGCAGTATTTT
-	TRBJ1-5	-	TRBV6-5	CASSNRGYNQPQHF	TGTGCCAGCAGTAACCGGGGTTACAATCAGCCCCAGCATTTT
-	TRBJ1-1	-	TRBV19	CASRTNSMNTEAFF	TGTGCCAGTAGAACCAACAGCATGAACACTGAAGCTTTCTTT
-	TRBJ1-2	-	TRBV30	CAWSSGAGYGYTF	TGTGCCTGGTCGTCGGGTGCGGGCTATGGCTACACCTTC
-	TRBJ1-4	-	TRBV30	CAWSVLSADQGKLFF	TGTGCCTGGAGTGTACTATCGGCCGACCAGGGGAAACTGTTTTTT
TRBD1	TRBJ1-2	once	TRBV7-2	CASSPDRGYYGYTF	TGTGCCAGCAGCCCGGACAGGGGGTACTATGGCTACACCTTC
TRBD1	TRBJ1-4	once	TRBV10-3	CATGTGGRANEKLFF	TGTGCCACCGGGACAGGGGGCAGAGCTAATGAAAAACTGTTTTTT
-	TRBJ1-2	-	TRBV4-2	CASSLSGTSEVVYTF	TGTGCCAGCAGTCTCTCAGGGACATCCGAAGTCGTCTACACCTTC
-	TRBJ1-4	-	TRBV30	CAWSAKTRGDEKLFF	TGTGCCTGGAGTGCGAAGACCCGGGGGGATGAAAAACTGTTTTTT
TRBD1	TRBJ1-2	-	TRBV10-3	CAISGGQGYNYGYTF	TGTGCCATCAGTGGGGGACAGGGGTATAACTATGGCTACACCTTC
TRBD1	TRBJ1-5	once	TRBV5-1	CASSSGTGNQPQHF	TGCGCCAGCAGCTCGGGGACAGGTAATCAGCCCCAGCATTTT
TRBD1	TRBJ2-1	once	TRBV2	CASIWTGLNEQFF	TGTGCCAGCATCTGGACAGGTCTCAATGAGCAGTTCTTC
TRBD2	TRBJ2-1	-	TRBV5-1	CASSWGGDNEQFF	TGCGCCAGCTCGTGGGGAGGGGACAATGAGCAGTTCTTC
-	TRBJ1-1	-	TRBV7-2	CASSLGEASEAFF	TGTGCCAGCAGCTTAGGGGAGGCTTCTGAAGCTTTCTTT
-	TRBJ1-3	-	TRBV5-4	CASSRPDRPSGNTIYF	TGTGCCAGCAGCAGGCCCGACAGGCCCTCTGGAAACACCATATATTTT
TRBD1	TRBJ1-4	-	TRBV5-1	CASSVSPGGRSNEKLFF	TGCGCCAGCAGCGTATCCCCAGGGGGCAGGTCTAATGAAAAACTGTTTTTT
-	TRBJ1-1	-	TRBV6-2/TRBV6-3	CASSYSGTGHTEAFF	TGTGCCAGCAGTTACTCCGGGACTGGCCACACTGAAGCTTTCTTT
TRBD1	TRBJ1-1	-	TRBV7-2	CASSFRGQGETEAFF	TGTGCCAGCAGCTTTAGGGGACAGGGTGAAACTGAAGCTTTCTTT